The 27 T cell receptor beta chains below were found in one sample sequenced in a study of blood T cells in healthy people across ages. PCR was performed a second time for roughly 7 to 11 cycles using a sample-barcoded 5' primer and a J-beta primer mix. TCRdb re-derived calls from the 5' RACE reads in MiXCR, one entry per CDR3 protein. The sample lists about 930,000 distinct CDR3 sequences, about 27% seen once, with roughly a tenth in the top ten. These data were likewise used in another study, on T cells of mothers and their children.

Sequenced input: blood. The receptor source for this set is a woman aged 40 to 50 in good health.

Comments on this clonotype: One junction end disagrees with the germline gene, perhaps due to a read error. This chain joins TRBV9 and TRBJ2-1; TRBD2 aligns across 11 bases. The germline V gene encodes CDR1 SGDLS and CDR2 YYNGEE. This CDR3 is built from 15 residues. CDR3 in DNA: TGTGCCGGCAGCGTAATAGCGGGGGGGCGGAGTGAGCAGTTCTTC. It yields the protein CAGSVIAGGRSEQFF. The full variable domain, in which reference TRBV9 and TRBJ2-1 provide the parts outside the CDR3, is DSGVTQTPKHLITATGQRVTLRCSPRSGDLSVYWYQQSLDQGLQFLIQYYNGEERAKGNILERFSAQQFPDLHSELNLSSLELGDSALYFCAGSVIAGGRSEQFFGPGTRLTVL.

In this sample, this clonotype turned up a few times. The V call is TRBV28, the J call TRBJ2-2; perhaps TRBD1 as D (5 bases). The germline CDR1 and CDR2 sequences are MDHEN and SYDVKM. V gave up 4 bases and J gave up 3 bases, with 12 bases separating them. The length of the CDR3 is 15 residues. The CDR3 region is CASSWGWADTGELFF. As DNA, the CDR3 is TGTGCCAGCAGTTGGGGCTGGGCGGACACCGGGGAGCTGTTTTTT.

This clonotype has only a few counts. This chain uses TRBV29-1 with TRBJ2-1; perhaps TRBD1 as D (6 bases). The J call may be mistaken, given a closer DNA end match to TRBJ2-7. Germline CDR1 SQVTM, CDR2 ANQGSEA. This CDR3 has 13 residues. The CDR3 spells CSVIQGNYNEQYF. The CDR3 nucleotides read TGCAGCGTTATTCAGGGGAACTACAATGAGCAGTACTTC.

This clonotype was counted ten times or more. The chain has TRBV7-3 and TRBJ2-5, with 10 bases aligning to TRBD2. The CDR3 consists of 20 residues. J lost 7 bases, V lost 5 bases, and 25 bases had no gene match. CDR1 is SGHTA, CDR2 FQGTGA, per germline. The CDR3 DNA is TGTGCCAGCAGCCCAGAACTAGCGGGGCTACGAAAGGCCCTTGGGCGGACCCAGTACTTC. As protein: CASSPELAGLRKALGRTQYF.

Only a few counts were recorded for this clonotype. This chain links TRBV11-2 with TRBJ2-5; the match to TRBD2 covers 13 bases. Trimming at V came to 4 bases and at J to 5 bases, leaving 7 bases not matched to a gene. The CDR3 covers 16 residues. The germline V gene encodes CDR1 SGHAT and CDR2 FQNNGV. CDR3: CASSSSTSGGWETQYF. In nucleotides, the CDR3 is TGTGCCAGCAGCTCCTCGACTAGCGGGGGGTGGGAGACCCAGTACTTC.

This chain connects TRBV29-1 to TRBJ2-7; D could derive from TRBD1 or TRBD2 (5 bases each). The germline V gene encodes CDR1 SQVTM and CDR2 ANQGSEA. This CDR3 has 15 residues. With 4 bases removed from V and 0 bases from J, the gap between germline ends came to 16 bases. The CDR3 protein is CSVARGDHDSYEQYF. The CDR3 DNA follows: TGCAGCGTTGCGAGAGGGGACCATGACTCCTACGAGCAGTACTTC.

The V call is TRBV24-1, the J call TRBJ2-2, with TRBD1 matching over 8 bases. This CDR3 is 17 amino acids long. V was clipped by 4 bases and J by 2 bases; unmatched bases: 8. Germline V gene lookup returns CDR1 KGHDR and CDR2 SFDVKD. The CDR3 is CATSEGIGQGNTGELFF. In DNA form, the CDR3 reads TGTGCCACCAGTGAAGGGATCGGACAGGGAAACACCGGGGAGCTGTTTTTT.

The chain joins TRBV2 to TRBJ1-5; possible D gene TRBD1, 5 bases. Between the trimmed V and J ends, which lost 3 bases and 2 bases, there was a span of 17 bases. The CDR3 is made up of 17 amino acids. Per germline, CDR1 SNHLY and CDR2 FYNNEI. The CDR3 reads CASSERLRGRGNQPQHF. In nucleotides, the CDR3 is TGTGCCAGCAGTGAGCGGTTGAGGGGAAGGGGCAATCAGCCCCAGCATTTT.

There are a few counts of this clonotype. The genes are TRBV11-2 and TRBJ1-2, with a weak D call TRBD1 (6 bases). Germline-derived CDR1 and CDR2 are SGHAT and FQNNGV. The CDR3 length is 14 residues. V was trimmed by 8 bases and J by 4 bases, leaving 17 bases between them. The CDR3: CASGGRGTFYGYTF. The CDR3 DNA follows: TGTGCCAGCGGGGGGCGGGGTACGTTCTATGGCTACACCTTC.

Of note for this clonotype: The conserved phenylalanine or tryptophan normally closing the CDR3 is absent here, so this likely arose from a read error. The chain carries TRBV7-2 and TRBJ1-1; TRBD1 is a possible D gene (5 bases). The V gene lost 11 bases and the J gene lost 1 base, with 17 bases spanning the gap. Germline V gene lookup returns CDR1 SGHTA and CDR2 FQGNSA. The CDR3 contains 14 residues. The CDR3 spells CAAQSQGGNTEAFC. The CDR3 coding sequence is TGTGCCGCCCAAAGTCAGGGAGGGAACACTGAAGCTTTCTGT.

This clonotype was counted a few times. The chain is built from TRBV12-3 or TRBV12-4 and TRBJ1-2; D remains unclear. Trimming removed 5 bases from V and 2 bases from J, with 18 bases in between. The CDR3 is 16 residues long. In DNA form, the CDR3 reads TGTGCCAGCAGTCCCGGAACGGCAGTAGGAAACTATGGCTACACCTTC. Translated, it gives CASSPGTAVGNYGYTF.

The chain recombines TRBV6-2 or TRBV6-3 with TRBJ2-6; D might be TRBD2 (6 bases). Germline V CDR1 and CDR2: MNHEY, SVGEGT. The CDR3 extends over 17 amino acids. The ends were cut back, 6 bases at V and 2 bases at J, with 17 bases in the middle. This CDR3 reads CASSAGKISAGANVLTF. CDR3 nucleotide sequence: TGTGCCAGCAGCGCGGGAAAAATAAGCGCTGGGGCCAACGTCCTGACTTTC.

A few counts support this clonotype. The chain uses TRBV19 and TRBJ2-1; 9 nucleotides align to TRBD1. The CDR3 is 19 amino acids. V lost 1 base and J lost 7; bases outside the gene matches: 17. Germline CDR1 and CDR2: LNHDA and SQIVND (reference sequence). CDR3 sequence (DNA): TGTGCCAGTAGTATAGGTCTCGTGACAGGGGGATTTCCCCCGAATGAGCAGTTCTTC. Protein sequence: CASSIGLVTGGFPPNEQFF.

Many counts were recorded for this clonotype. The chain uses TRBV4-1 and TRBJ2-4; TRBD2 aligns across 10 bases. The CDR3 runs 16 residues. The J segment lost 8 bases and the V segment lost 0 bases, leaving 7 bases of the junction unmatched. CDR1 MGHRA and CDR2 YSYEKL come from the germline V gene. CDR3 coding DNA: TGCGCCAGCAGCCAAGAAGTAGCGGGGGGAAGGGACATTCAGTACTTC. Its protein product is CASSQEVAGGRDIQYF.

This clonotype was detected many times. This chain connects TRBV5-1 to TRBJ2-4; the match to TRBD1 covers 7 bases. The CDR3 has 17 residues. V dropped 0 bases and J dropped 0; count of bases not matched to a gene: 6. Germline loops: CDR1 SGHRS, CDR2 YFSETQ. The CDR3 is CASSLAYRGSAKNIQYF. The CDR3 nucleotides are TGCGCCAGCAGCTTGGCCTACAGGGGCTCAGCCAAAAACATTCAGTACTTC.

This clonotype has a count of ten or more. J is TRBJ2-7 and V is TRBV4-3, with TRBD1 identical over 7 bases. Germline loops: CDR1 LGHNA, CDR2 YSLEER. This CDR3 region has 13 residues. V gave up 6 bases and J gave up 5 bases; unmatched junction bases: 7. DNA for the CDR3: TGCGCCAGCAGTTCGAGACAGGGCCACGAGCAGTACTTC. The encoded protein is CASSSRQGHEQYF.

About this clonotype: A much larger clone lies one base from this, so it may be a read error. The rearrangement links TRBV7-2 to TRBJ2-1; D possibly corresponds to TRBD2 (6 bases). This CDR3 has 13 amino acids. Germline CDR1 is SGHTA and CDR2 is FQGNSA. V dropped 5 bases and J dropped 9 bases, with 14 bases sitting between them. CDR3 coding DNA: TGTGCCAGCAGCCCACCTTTGGGGGGTGAGCAGTTCTTC. The encoded protein is CASSPPLGGEQFF.

V is TRBV2 and J is TRBJ2-3; 10 nucleotides match TRBD1. The CDR3 has 18 residues. The germline V gene has CDR1 SNHLY and CDR2 FYNNEI. Trimming took 6 bases from V and 2 from J; bases not matched to a gene: 14. CDR3 coding DNA: TGTGCCAGCAGGTCTATTCCGGGACAGGGGCCGGCCACAGATACGCAGTATTTT. It specifies CASRSIPGQGPATDTQYF.

The V and J genes are TRBV10-3 and TRBJ1-5, with no clear D. Looked up from germline, CDR1 is ENHRY and CDR2 is SYGVKD. Trimming left V 0 bases short and J 0 bases short, with 6 bases between. This CDR3 comprises 15 residues. The CDR3 nucleotides read TGTGCCATCAGTGAGTCAGGAATTAGCAATCAGCCCCAGCATTTT. It codes for CAISESGISNQPQHF.

In the case of this clonotype: This sequence may be a read error, since a much larger clone differs from it by one base. The rearrangement uses TRBV6-5 and TRBJ1-2; 7 nucleotides align to TRBD1. CDR1 MNHEY and CDR2 SVGAGI come from the germline V gene. Trimming took 7 bases from V and 7 from J; bases not matched to a gene: 9. The CDR3 spans 13 residues. CDR3 sequence reads: CASTTTGCGGYTF. Written as DNA, the CDR3 is TGTGCCAGCACCACGACAGGGTGTGGTGGCTACACCTTC.

This clonotype has only a few counts. CDR3 loop: CASRTSEAYNEQFF. CDR3 nucleotides: TGCGCCAGCAGGACTTCAGAGGCCTACAATGAGCAGTTCTTC. This chain joins TRBV10-2 and TRBJ2-1; D uncertain. The CDR3 length is 14 residues. V lost 6 bases to trimming and J lost 2 bases, with 11 bases between them. Per germline, CDR1 WSHSY and CDR2 SAAADI.

The chain carries TRBV12-3 or TRBV12-4 and TRBJ1-1; D might be TRBD1 (5 bases). V lost 7 bases and J 5 bases, leaving 8 bases between the germline ends. The CDR3 sequence is 11 residues long. This CDR3 reads CASTQGTEAFF. CDR3 DNA: TGTGCCAGCACCCAGGGAACTGAAGCTTTCTTT.

On this clonotype itself: A read error is possible here, since a much larger clone lies one base away. The chain carries TRBV10-3 and TRBJ2-1, with TRBD2 matching over 12 bases. The V gene end was trimmed by 8 bases and the J gene end by 7 bases; junction bases not matched to a gene: 9. CDR1 is ENHRY and CDR2 is SYGVKD in the germline V gene. The CDR3 extends over 15 amino acids. Here the CDR3 reads CAIGETSGGVNEQFF. CDR3 nucleotides: TGTGCCATCGGAGAGACTAGCGGGGGCGTTAATGAGCAGTTCTTC.

With respect to this clonotype: Given a much more abundant clone one base away, this may be a read error. Because it lacks the conserved phenylalanine or tryptophan at the end, this CDR3 is likely a read error. The genes are TRBV3-1 and TRBJ2-6; D gene ambiguous. V lost 3 bases, J lost 0 bases, and 6 bases lay in between. The CDR3 covers 15 residues. Germline lookup yields CDR1 LGHDT and CDR2 YNNKEL (reference sequence). CDR3 bases: TGTGCCAGCAGCCAGATGAGCTCTGGGGCCAACGTCCTGACTTGC. It codes for CASSQMSSGANVLTC.

This chain connects TRBV28 to TRBJ1-4, with D unresolved. V shed 7 bases and J shed 8 bases, with 23 bases lying between them. The CDR3 is 16 amino acids. From germline, CDR1 is MDHEN and CDR2 SYDVKM. The CDR3 sequence: CASNYNGRRQGEKLFF. The CDR3, as DNA: TGTGCCAGCAATTATAATGGGAGGAGGCAAGGGGAAAAACTGTTTTTT. Drawing the rest from reference TRBV28 and TRBJ1-4, the complete variable domain is DVKVTQSSRYLVKRTGEKVFLECVQDMDHENMFWYRQDPGLGLRLIYFSYDVKMKEKGDIPEGYSVSREKKERFSLILESASTNQTSMYLCASNYNGRRQGEKLFFGSGTQLSVL.

In its sample, this clonotype was seen a few times. This chain links TRBV2 with TRBJ2-7, with 11 bases matching TRBD2. The germline gives CDR1 SNHLY, CDR2 FYNNEI. The CDR3 spans 13 residues. V trimming: 6 bases; J trimming: 6 bases; junction bases outside the gene matches: 4. The CDR3 reads CASSQGTSGEQYF. The CDR3 DNA reads TGTGCCAGCAGCCAAGGGACTAGCGGCGAGCAGTACTTC.

This clonotype has only a few counts. The genes are TRBV6-6 and TRBJ1-4; TRBD1 matches at 7 bases. The germline CDR1 and CDR2 sequences are MNHNY and SVGAGI (reference sequence). CDR3 length equals 14 residues. Trimming took 5 bases from V and 6 from J; bases not matched to a gene: 6. This CDR3 is CASSTDRVDEKLFF. DNA for the CDR3: TGTGCCAGCAGTACCGACAGGGTGGATGAAAAACTGTTTTTT.